This note documents a single TCR beta chain sequence. This sample stems from a study of blood T cell repertoires in COVID-19. Study-level information: Researchers got acute and convalescent COVID-19 samples from the United States, Italy and Spain. The analysed material was cDNA or gDNA that came from T cells, B-cell-depleted T cells, or PBMCs.

Per the study methods: How many nucleated cells were present was estimated from reference gene primer amplification. Libraries were prepared by immunoSEQ multiplex PCR; TCRdb keeps only in-frame clonotypes and omits some of them. V and J calls and clone size come straight from that table; D and trimming were deduced from the DNA. The sample includes fewer than 300,000 clones, roughly 86% of them seen just once. The origin of this receptor is a man aged 40-50 years who had recovered from COVID-19. The material sequenced was peripheral blood.

The CDR3 nucleotides are TGTGCCAGCGGAGCGGATGGGCCCTACGAGCAGTACTTC. This gives the protein CASGADGPYEQYF. This chain uses TRBV9 with TRBJ2-7, with D perhaps matching TRBD2 (5 bases). Trimming took 7 bases from V and 2 from J, leaving 13 bases between them. Germline lookup yields CDR1 SGDLS and CDR2 YYNGEE. This CDR3 is 13 amino acids long. Full variable domain (rest looked up from reference TRBV9 and TRBJ2-7): DSGVTQTPKHLITATGQRVTLRCSPRSGDLSVYWYQQSLDQGLQFLIQYYNGEERAKGNILERFSAQQFPDLHSELNLSSLELGDSALYFCASGADGPYEQYFGPGTRLTVT.